The 18 T cell receptor beta chains listed next were all sequenced from one sample in a study of sequential checkpoint blockade in melanoma (dated by TCRdb to between 2017 and 2020). The library was generated by the immunoSEQ multiplex PCR assay. In TCRdb, the immuneACCESS table is reduced to in-frame sequences with V and J assigned. These tables do not hold every clone; where another copy was compared, an unresolved V gene accounts for under half, and the others remain unexplained. The sample records approximately 20,000 clones, around 78% of which are singletons. Roughly 20% of the sample lies in the top ten. Taken with the paper, the label for treatment or condition translates to: randomized to nivolumab then ipilimumab (arm A) or the reverse (arm B). Sequencing used CD8+ T cells sorted from blood (inferred from file names), obtained from a patient given nivolumab and ipilimumab in sequence. These receptors all stem from a human donor with melanoma.

This clone is medium-sized by share. This chain joins TRBV19 and TRBJ2-2; TRBD1 matches at 7 bases. The CDR3 runs 14 residues. CDR1 and CDR2 (germline): LNHDA, SQIVND (reference sequence). The trim removed 6 bases at V and 7 bases at J, leaving 8 bases unmatched. CDR3 nucleotide sequence: TGTGCCAGTAGCGACAGGGTAGGCGGCGGGGAGCTGTTTTTT. Translation: CASSDRVGGGELFF.

V and J are TRBV11-2 and TRBJ2-1, with 7 bases lining up with TRBD2. Germline trimming cut 6 bases from V and 0 bases from J; bases unmatched to any gene: 5. From germline, CDR1 is SGHAT and CDR2 FQNNGV. The CDR3 runs 15 residues. The CDR3 region has the DNA TGTGCCAGCAGGTGGGACTACTCCTCCTACAATGAGCAGTTCTTC. It is translated as CASRWDYSSYNEQFF.

This chain links TRBV11-2 with TRBJ1-6; D gene ambiguous. Trimming cost V 5 bases and J 0 bases, with 14 bases left between them. The CDR3 loop spans 17 amino acids. CDR1 is SGHAT and CDR2 is FQNNGV in the germline V gene. The CDR3 nucleotides read TGTGCCAGCAGCGACCCCCGAGGCAGCTCCTATAATTCACCCCTCCACTTT. Protein sequence: CASSDPRGSSYNSPLHF.

The CDR3: CASSLAGTAEAFF. CDR3 DNA sequence: TGTGCCAGCAGTCTCGCCGGGACTGCTGAAGCTTTCTTT. J is TRBJ1-1 and V is TRBV6-1; weak D call: TRBD1 (5 bases). This CDR3 spans 13 amino acids. Trimming removed 5 bases at V and 6 bases at J, with 13 bases between. Germline V gene data show CDR1 as MNHNS and CDR2 as SASEGT.

The rearrangement links TRBV5-4 to TRBJ1-1; 9 bases are a match to TRBD1. V lost 0 bases and J lost 0; bases outside the gene matches: 3. Germline V gives CDR1 SGHNT, CDR2 YYREEE (reference sequence). The CDR3 runs 16 residues. The CDR3 DNA is TGTGCCAGCAGCTTGGACAGGGGGCTTATGAACACTGAAGCTTTCTTT. This codes for CASSLDRGLMNTEAFF.

This chain uses TRBV10-2 with TRBJ2-7; 7 bases align to TRBD1. The V segment lost 0 bases and the J segment 5 bases; nucleotides outside the gene matches: 4. The germline V gene has CDR1 WSHSY and CDR2 SAAADI. There are 14 residues in the CDR3. In DNA, the CDR3 is TGCGCCAGCAGTGAGTCGACAGGGATAAACGAGCAGTACTTC. It encodes CASSESTGINEQYF.

The chain recombines TRBV5-4 with TRBJ2-5; 12 bases are shared with TRBD2. Per germline, CDR1 SGHNT and CDR2 YYREEE (reference sequence). J gave up 5 bases and V 0 bases, and 2 bases lay outside the gene matches. The CDR3 extends over 15 amino acids. The CDR3 spells CASSLGLAGVETQYF. For the CDR3, the DNA is TGTGCCAGCAGCTTGGGACTAGCGGGAGTGGAGACCCAGTACTTC. The variable domain in full, with the rest retrieved from reference TRBV5-4 and TRBJ2-5, is ETGVTQSPTHLIKTRGQQVTLRCSSQSGHNTVSWYQQALGQGPQFIFQYYREEENGRGNFPPRFSGLQFPNYSSELNVNALELDDSALYLCASSLGLAGVETQYFGPGTRLLVL.

The chain recombines TRBV29-1 with TRBJ1-5; D is unclear. CDR3 length: 14 amino acids. V lost 6 bases to trimming and J lost 4 bases, with 16 bases between them. The V gene's germline CDR1 is SQVTM and CDR2 ANQGSEA. The DNA of the CDR3 is TGCAGCGTGAAGGGCAGCGGAAGGAATCAGCCCCAGCATTTT. Its protein product is CSVKGSGRNQPQHF.

This clone was counted between two and nine times. This chain connects TRBV10-1 to TRBJ2-7; a weak D match, TRBD2 (5 bases). V lost 2 bases, J lost 0 bases, and 5 bases lay in between. CDR3 length: 13 residues. Germline V CDR1 and CDR2: WNHNN, SYGVQD (reference sequence). The DNA of the CDR3 is TGCGCCAGCAGTGAGGGGAGCTCCTACGAGCAGTACTTC. Translated: CASSEGSSYEQYF.

The rearrangement joins TRBV19 to TRBJ2-5; 7 bases map to TRBD1. J lost 5 bases, V lost 5 bases, and 8 bases had no gene match. Germline CDR1 reads LNHDA; CDR2 reads SQIVND (reference sequence). The CDR3 loop spans 14 amino acids. CDR3: CASSLQGLGETQYF. Written as DNA, the CDR3 is TGTGCCAGTAGTCTACAGGGGTTGGGGGAGACCCAGTACTTC.

The chain is built from TRBV9 and TRBJ2-1, with 8 positions matching TRBD2. The CDR3 totals 12 residues. CDR1 is SGDLS and CDR2 is YYNGEE in the germline V gene. V lost 4 bases to trimming and J lost 10 bases; unmatched junction nucleotides: 4. The CDR3, as DNA: TGTGCCAGCAGCAGGACTAGCCGCGAGCAGTTCTTC. The encoded protein is CASSRTSREQFF. The full variable domain, with the rest looked up from reference TRBV9 and TRBJ2-1, is DSGVTQTPKHLITATGQRVTLRCSPRSGDLSVYWYQQSLDQGLQFLIQYYNGEERAKGNILERFSAQQFPDLHSELNLSSLELGDSALYFCASSRTSREQFFGPGTRLTVL.

The rearrangement links TRBV28 to TRBJ1-1; TRBD1 matches 12 bases. CDR3 size: 17 residues. After removal of 6 bases from V and 1 base from J, the junction contained 9 bases not matched to a gene. Per germline, CDR1 MDHEN and CDR2 SYDVKM. The CDR3 DNA is TGTGCCAGCAGAAATCCGGGACAGGGGGCTGCGAACACTGAAGCTTTCTTT. Its translation: CASRNPGQGAANTEAFF. The full variable domain, rest sourced from reference TRBV28 and TRBJ1-1, is DVKVTQSSRYLVKRTGEKVFLECVQDMDHENMFWYRQDPGLGLRLIYFSYDVKMKEKGDIPEGYSVSREKKERFSLILESASTNQTSMYLCASRNPGQGAANTEAFFGQGTRLTVV.

The chain carries TRBV7-8 and TRBJ2-5; 9 bases are a match to TRBD1. The closer fit of TRBJ2-7 to the DNA end suggests the J call may be wrong. Germline lookup yields CDR1 SGHVS and CDR2 FQNEAQ. This CDR3 contains 16 residues. The CDR3 spells CASSFSLRTGEYEQYF. The CDR3 DNA reads TGTGCCAGCAGCTTTAGTCTCCGGACAGGGGAGTACGAGCAGTACTTC.

The chain is built from TRBV4-1 and TRBJ2-3; TRBD2 matches at 10 bases. V shed 3 bases, J shed 2 bases, and the junction held 5 bases outside the gene matches. Germline CDR1 MGHRA, CDR2 YSYEKL. The CDR3 has 16 amino acids. CDR3 in amino acids: CASSHILAGNTDTQYF. CDR3 nucleotide sequence: TGCGCCAGCAGCCATATACTAGCGGGGAACACAGATACGCAGTATTTT.

V and J are TRBV6-1 and TRBJ1-1; the D gene is possibly TRBD1 (6 bases). Trimming removed 6 bases from V and 1 base from J, with 9 bases in between. Germline CDR1 reads MNHNS; CDR2 reads SASEGT. The CDR3 runs 13 residues. The CDR3 DNA reads as TGTGCCAGCAGGGACAGCGAGAACACTGAAGCTTTCTTT. Amino acids: CASRDSENTEAFF.

V is TRBV4-1 and J is TRBJ2-1; 8 positions agree with TRBD2. Trimming cost V 4 bases and J 0 bases; bases outside gene matches: 11. This CDR3 comprises 18 residues. CDR1 is MGHRA and CDR2 is YSYEKL in the germline V gene. The CDR3 loop is CASSPRGGAGDSYNEQFF. In nucleotides, the CDR3 is TGCGCCAGCAGCCCGAGGGGGGGAGCGGGGGACTCCTACAATGAGCAGTTCTTC.

This chain connects TRBV7-9 to TRBJ1-1, with 10 positions matching TRBD1. Germline CDR1 reads SEHNR; CDR2 reads FQNEAQ (reference sequence). This CDR3 spans 16 amino acids. Unmatched junction bases numbered 9, after V lost 3 bases and J lost 5 bases. CDR3 in DNA: TGTGCCAGCAGCTTCCCCGGGACAGGGGTAGTTACTGAAGCTTTCTTT. This translates into CASSFPGTGVVTEAFF.

Only one count was recorded for this clone. DNA for the CDR3: TGCGCCAGCAGCCAAGAGGTGGCTAGCGGGACCACAGATACGCAGTATTTT. This translates into CASSQEVASGTTDTQYF. This chain connects TRBV4-3 to TRBJ2-3, with 9 bases that match TRBD2. V trimming: 0 bases; J trimming: 2 bases; junction bases outside the gene matches: 6. Looked up from germline, CDR1 is LGHNA and CDR2 is YSLEER. The CDR3 consists of 17 residues.